These 15 T cell receptor beta chains came from one sample sequenced in a study of radiation and T cells in renal cell carcinoma. Regarding time point: baseline pretreatment blood. As to treatment: 15 Gy SBRT to primary tumor, nephrectomy 4 weeks later. Some clones are missing from TCRdb's copy, which holds only in-frame ones; the method was immunoSEQ multiplex PCR. The sample lists some 110,000 clones; roughly 80% were seen once. The starting material was blood, obtained from a patient whose treatment included radiotherapy and nephrectomy. The receptors were sampled from a woman aged 55 to 70 with renal cell carcinoma.

This CDR3 is CASSPQDSYEQYF. The CDR3 bases are TGTGCCAGCTCACCACAGGACTCCTACGAGCAGTACTTC. The rearrangement uses TRBV18 and TRBJ2-7, with unresolved D. Germline lookup yields CDR1 KGHSH and CDR2 LQKENI. CDR3 length equals 13 residues. Trimming took off 1 base at V and 0 bases at J, with 4 bases between the two ends.

The chain combines TRBV18 with TRBJ2-1; weak D call: TRBD2 (5 bases). Deletions cut 4 bases from V and 5 bases from J, with 30 bases between. CDR1 and CDR2 from the germline V gene are KGHSH and LQKENI. The CDR3 extends over 20 amino acids. Here the CDR3 reads CASSRIRRRTLDFHNNEQFF. The CDR3 DNA sequence: TGTGCCAGCTCACGCATCCGCCGACGGACGCTGGACTTTCATAACAATGAGCAGTTCTTC.

In the case of this clone: Possible read error: a much larger clone is one base away. The identical CDR3 is also encoded by other nucleotide sequences in the sample. The chain links TRBV30 to TRBJ2-7, with D unclear. V dropped 7 bases and J dropped 10 bases, with 20 bases sitting between them. The CDR3 length is 12 residues. Germline V gene data show CDR1 as GTSNPN and CDR2 as SVGIG (reference sequence). CDR3 loop: CASQPISGEQYF. The CDR3 DNA sequence: TGTGCCTCCCAGCCTATTTCTGGGGAACAGTACTTC.

In nucleotides, the CDR3 is TGCGCCAGCAGTGAGCCTACCGGGACTAGCTTTAGCACAGATACGCAGTATTTT. It codes for CASSEPTGTSFSTDTQYF. The chain joins TRBV10-2 to TRBJ2-3; 9 bases agree with TRBD2. V lost 2 bases and J lost 0; bases outside the gene matches: 9. The germline CDR1 and CDR2 sequences are WSHSY and SAAADI. The CDR3 is 18 amino acids.

The chain has TRBV19 and TRBJ2-5; D gene uncertain. Between the trimmed V and J ends, which lost 6 bases and 8 bases, there was a span of 13 bases. There are 12 residues in the CDR3. Looked up from germline, CDR1 is LNHDA and CDR2 is SQIVND (reference sequence). CDR3 region: CASSGPWGTQYF. In DNA form, the CDR3 reads TGTGCCAGTAGCGGCCCCTGGGGAACCCAGTACTTC.

The chain couples TRBV9 to TRBJ2-2; TRBD1 matches at 7 bases. Germline trimming cut 4 bases from V and 1 base from J; bases unmatched to any gene: 7. This CDR3 has 16 amino acids. Germline CDR1 SGDLS, CDR2 YYNGEE. CDR3 amino acids: CASSRWDSQNTGELFF. CDR3 nucleotide sequence: TGTGCCAGCAGCAGATGGGACAGCCAGAACACCGGGGAGCTGTTTTTT.

This clone was detected only once. This sequence joins TRBV6-1 and TRBJ1-2, with D hard to call. Trimming removed 4 bases from V and 9 bases from J, with 12 bases in between. CDR1 and CDR2 from the germline V gene are MNHNS and SASEGT. CDR3 length: 12 amino acids. The CDR3 spells CASSAEGISYTF. CDR3 sequence (DNA): TGTGCCAGCAGTGCGGAGGGAATAAGCTACACCTTC.

The CDR3 is CASSQDSLDTSYEQYF. The CDR3 nucleotides read TGTGCCAGCAGCCAAGATTCGCTTGACACCTCCTACGAGCAGTACTTC. This chain connects TRBV4-2 to TRBJ2-7; D gene uncertain. The CDR3 is 16 amino acids. Trimming left V 0 bases short and J 0 bases short, with 12 bases between. CDR1 LGHNA and CDR2 YNFKEQ come from the germline V gene.

This sequence joins TRBV9 and TRBJ2-1; 16 bases are shared with TRBD2. Germline-derived CDR1 and CDR2 are SGDLS and YYNGEE. The CDR3 sequence is 18 residues long. V shed 4 bases, J shed 8 bases, and the junction held 12 bases outside the gene matches. CDR3 amino acids: CASSIRGGLAGGRDEQFF. The CDR3, as DNA: TGTGCCAGCAGCATTCGCGGGGGACTAGCGGGAGGGCGTGATGAGCAGTTCTTC. Looking up the rest from reference TRBV9 and TRBJ2-1 gives the full variable domain: DSGVTQTPKHLITATGQRVTLRCSPRSGDLSVYWYQQSLDQGLQFLIQYYNGEERAKGNILERFSAQQFPDLHSELNLSSLELGDSALYFCASSIRGGLAGGRDEQFFGPGTRLTVL.

This chain uses TRBV6-5 with TRBJ1-1; TRBD1 agrees at 7 bases. The CDR3 totals 14 residues. The trim removed 10 bases at V and 1 base at J, leaving 9 bases unmatched. Germline V lookup: CDR1 MNHEY, CDR2 SVGAGI. As DNA, the CDR3 is TGTGCCACCGGAGTACAGGGGTGGAACACTGAAGCTTTCTTT. Residues: CATGVQGWNTEAFF.

The rearrangement joins TRBV29-1 to TRBJ2-2; either TRBD1 or TRBD2 may supply D (6 bases each). With 4 bases removed from V and 4 bases from J, the gap between germline ends came to 13 bases. This CDR3 is 14 amino acids long. Looked up from germline, CDR1 is SQVTM and CDR2 is ANQGSEA. The CDR3 nucleotides are TGCAGCGTTGTAGGGGGGAAGAGCACCGGGGAGCTGTTTTTT. Amino acids: CSVVGGKSTGELFF.

The CDR3 here is CASSFRTRSSYEQYF. In DNA, the CDR3 is TGTGCCAGCAGTTTCCGCACCAGGAGCTCCTACGAGCAGTACTTC. This chain uses TRBV28 with TRBJ2-7; D ambiguous. V was shortened by 3 bases and J by 0 bases, with 12 bases between the two germline ends. Germline CDR1 and CDR2: MDHEN and SYDVKM. This CDR3 is built from 15 residues.

This clone was seen a handful of times. J is TRBJ2-5 and V is TRBV5-1; 12 bases agree with TRBD2. CDR1 and CDR2 (germline): SGHRS, YFSETQ. V lost 5 bases to trimming and J lost 4 bases; unmatched junction nucleotides: 12. This CDR3 has 17 amino acids. The CDR3: CASRFAWTSGTGETQYF. The CDR3 DNA reads as TGCGCCAGCAGATTTGCATGGACTAGCGGGACGGGAGAGACCCAGTACTTC.

V is TRBV7-3 and J is TRBJ2-7, with TRBD2 matching 8 bases. Germline V CDR1 and CDR2: SGHTA, FQGTGA. This CDR3 is 15 amino acids long. With V trimmed by 5 bases and J by 2 bases, 8 bases remained unmatched. The CDR3 DNA is TGTGCCAGCAGCCCCGGGGGCGGGGGGACCTACGAGCAGTACTTC. Its protein product is CASSPGGGGTYEQYF.

The chain employs TRBV14 and TRBJ2-5; D gene uncertain. The CDR3 is 13 residues long. The V and J ends lost 1 base and 12 bases respectively, with 15 bases between them. Germline V gives CDR1 SGHDN, CDR2 FVKESK. CDR3 region: CASSQGSSSKKYF. CDR3 DNA sequence: TGTGCCAGCAGCCAAGGTAGCAGCTCCAAAAAGTACTTC.